This T cell receptor (beta chain) was captured by sequencing in a study of preoperative IRX-2 immunotherapy in early breast cancer. Sequencing used immunoSEQ multiplex PCR; TCRdb keeps in-frame clones, though not all of them. The table lists more than 20,000 clones, about four fifths of them singletons, with about 2% in the top ten. The treatment here: preoperative locoregional IRX-2 cytokine immunotherapy. Preoperative locoregional IRX-2 cytokine immunotherapy was tested in the phase Ib source study. There are 15 residues in the CDR3. J lost 4 bases, V lost 2 bases, and 7 bases had no gene match. Germline CDR1 MDHEN, CDR2 SYDVKM.

The specimen comprised lymph node tissue, sampled before IRX-2 immunotherapy. This receptor was identified in a human donor with breast cancer. V and J are TRBV28 and TRBJ2-5; TRBD1 agrees at 7 bases. CDR3 DNA: TGTGCCAGCAGTTTACCTGGTCCAGGGGGAGAGACCCAGTACTTC. Its translation: CASSLPGPGGETQYF.